The 18 T cell receptor beta chains given below trace back to one sample, sequenced in a study of T-cell reconstitution after alpha-beta-depleted transplantation in children. For TCRbeta, the library was prepared with unique molecular identifiers. Via MiXCR, TCRdb re-called the PCR reads, giving one row per CDR3 protein. Here the sample spans some 400,000 distinct CDR3 sequences, 20% being singletons. The starting material was PBMCs from the stem cell graft donor, obtained from the stem cell graft. The receptor set was obtained from a human donor who donated a stem cell graft to a child with acute myeloid leukemia.

This chain uses TRBV27 with TRBJ2-1; unclear D gene. The length of the CDR3 is 16 residues. CDR1 and CDR2 from the germline V gene are MNHEY and SMNVEV (reference sequence). V gave up 2 bases and J gave up 6 bases, with 17 bases separating them. For the CDR3, the DNA is TGTGCCAGCAGTTTACGGTCGGGCCTTGGGATCAATGAGCAGTTCTTC. Translation gives CASSLRSGLGINEQFF.

This clonotype was seen a handful of times. This chain uses TRBV11-2 with TRBJ2-1; 8 positions agree with TRBD2. The V gene's germline CDR1 is SGHAT and CDR2 FQNNGV. CDR3 size: 13 residues. The V and J ends lost 5 bases and 8 bases, in that order; junction bases with no gene match: 5. CDR3 bases: TGTGCCAGCAGCCCCGGACTAGCCTATGAGCAGTTCTTC. Translating it yields CASSPGLAYEQFF.

Only a few counts were recorded for this clonotype. The V call is TRBV10-3, the J call TRBJ2-7; TRBD1 is a possible D gene (6 bases). The CDR3 runs 14 residues. Germline V gene data show CDR1 as ENHRY and CDR2 as SYGVKD. Trimming shortened V by 0 bases and J by 2 bases, and 8 bases separated the two germline ends. The CDR3 here is CAISESRTAYEQYF. The CDR3 DNA sequence: TGTGCCATCAGTGAGTCTCGGACAGCCTACGAGCAGTACTTC.

This clonotype came up many times. V usage is TRBV29-1 and J usage is TRBJ2-3; 12 bases line up with TRBD2. V was pared by 6 bases and J by 0 bases, with 10 bases of the junction left unmatched. The CDR3 has 17 amino acids. Germline CDR1 SQVTM, CDR2 ANQGSEA. The CDR3 DNA follows: TGCAGCGTGGAGCTAGCGGGAGGGCCGATTAGCACAGATACGCAGTATTTT. Protein: CSVELAGGPISTDTQYF.

The table lists this clonotype with a few counts. This chain links TRBV20-1 with TRBJ2-3; 7 bases map to TRBD2. The ends lost 2 bases at V and 4 bases at J; junction bases unmatched: 3. CDR3 length: 13 residues. Germline V lookup: CDR1 DFQATT, CDR2 SNEGSKA (reference sequence). This CDR3 reads CSARSGEADTQYF. DNA of the CDR3: TGCAGTGCTAGAAGCGGGGAGGCAGATACGCAGTATTTT.

In DNA form, the CDR3 reads TGTGCCAGCAGTTATCTAGCGGGAGGGAGCTATGAGCAGTTCTTC. This sequence encodes CASSYLAGGSYEQFF. The chain recombines TRBV7-9 with TRBJ2-1; 12 nucleotides agree with TRBD2. The CDR3 consists of 15 residues. J was trimmed by 8 bases and V by 6 bases; bases with no gene match: 8. CDR1 SEHNR and CDR2 FQNEAQ come from the germline V gene (reference sequence).

This chain links TRBV20-1 with TRBJ2-7; 11 nucleotides align to TRBD2. With V trimmed by 2 bases and J by 3 bases, 12 bases remained unmatched. The CDR3 extends over 17 amino acids. Germline V gene lookup returns CDR1 DFQATT and CDR2 SNEGSKA (reference sequence). The DNA of the CDR3 is TGCAGTGCTAGATCCCCCGTTCGACTAGCGGGATACTACGAGCAGTACTTC. This sequence encodes CSARSPVRLAGYYEQYF.

The chain employs TRBV7-2 and TRBJ2-1; a weak D match, TRBD2 (6 bases). This CDR3 is built from 12 residues. Per germline, CDR1 SGHTA and CDR2 FQGNSA. The ends were cut back, 0 bases at V and 12 bases at J, with 9 bases in the middle. The CDR3 protein is CASSLALGGQFF. In DNA form, the CDR3 reads TGTGCCAGCAGCTTAGCGTTGGGAGGGCAGTTCTTC. Looking up the rest from reference TRBV7-2 and TRBJ2-1 gives the full variable domain: GAGVSQSPSNKVTEKGKDVELRCDPISGHTALYWYRQSLGQGLEFLIYFQGNSAPDKSGLPSDRFSAERTGGSVSTLTIQRTQQEDSAVYLCASSLALGGQFFGPGTRLTVL.

The rearrangement uses TRBV12-3 or TRBV12-4 and TRBJ2-3; TRBD2 agrees at 7 bases. V lost 3 bases to trimming and J lost 1 base; unmatched junction nucleotides: 10. The CDR3 extends over 17 amino acids. CDR3 nucleotide sequence: TGTGCCAGCAGTTTCATCCGGGAGGTTATCGGCACAGATACGCAGTATTTT. This sequence encodes CASSFIREVIGTDTQYF.

A word on this clonotype: One end of the junction fails to match germline, which may point to a read error. The chain combines TRBV20-1 with TRBJ2-3; 10 nucleotides match TRBD2. The CDR3 runs to 13 residues. CDR1 is DFQATT and CDR2 is SNEGSKA in the germline V gene (reference sequence). The CDR3: CSARDPASGSVGF. The CDR3, as DNA: TGCAGTGCTAGAGATCCGGCTAGCGGGAGTGTGGGCTTT.

This chain connects TRBV5-6 to TRBJ2-1; TRBD2 aligns across 8 bases. In germline, CDR1 is SGHDT, CDR2 YYEEEE. Unmatched junction bases numbered 9, after V lost 1 base and J lost 0 bases. CDR3 size: 18 residues. CDR3 loop: CASSLRGGTGRSYNEQFF. CDR3 DNA sequence: TGTGCCAGCAGCTTGCGGGGGGGGACGGGACGCTCCTACAATGAGCAGTTCTTC. Combining the CDR3 with reference TRBV5-6 and TRBJ2-1 gives the whole variable domain DAGVTQSPTHLIKTRGQQVTLRCSPKSGHDTVSWYQQALGQGPQFIFQYYEEEERQRGNFPDRFSGHQFPNYSSELNVNALLLGDSALYLCASSLRGGTGRSYNEQFFGPGTRLTVL.

This clonotype was seen a few times. The chain links TRBV7-6 to TRBJ2-7; D is possibly TRBD1 (5 bases). The CDR3 has 14 amino acids. CDR1 SGHVS and CDR2 FNYEAQ come from the germline V gene. With 3 bases removed from V and 2 bases from J, the gap between germline ends came to 11 bases. CDR3 nucleotides: TGTGCCAGCAGCTTTACAGGATCTACCTACGAGCAGTACTTC. Translating gives CASSFTGSTYEQYF. The full variable domain, in which reference TRBV7-6 and TRBJ2-7 provide the parts outside the CDR3, is GAGVSQSPRYKVTKRGQDVALRCDPISGHVSLYWYRQALGQGPEFLTYFNYEAQQDKSGLPNDRFSAERPEGSISTLTIQRTEQRDSAMYRCASSFTGSTYEQYFGPGTRLTVT.

The rearrangement joins TRBV7-2 to TRBJ1-2; the D is unclear. CDR1 SGHTA and CDR2 FQGNSA come from the germline V gene. V dropped 2 bases and J dropped 4 bases, with 14 bases sitting between them. The CDR3 is 15 amino acids. This CDR3 reads CASSLFRSQSYGYTF. In DNA, the CDR3 is TGTGCCAGCAGCTTATTTAGGTCACAGAGCTATGGCTACACCTTC.

This clonotype was detected many times. The chain recombines TRBV27 with TRBJ1-5; 9 bases align to TRBD1. CDR3 length equals 16 residues. The junction had 10 bases not matched to a gene; V was cut back by 5 bases and J by 5 bases. CDR1 MNHEY and CDR2 SMNVEV come from the germline V gene (reference sequence). The CDR3 DNA follows: TGTGCCAGCAGTGAGGGAGTAGGGACAGGGTATCAGCCCCAGCATTTT. Amino acids: CASSEGVGTGYQPQHF.

The chain combines TRBV7-8 with TRBJ2-1; 8 nucleotides match TRBD2. With V trimmed by 4 bases and J by 12 bases, 8 bases remained unmatched. This CDR3 contains 13 residues. Germline-derived CDR1 and CDR2 are SGHVS and FQNEAQ. CDR3 loop: CASSSGTSTGQFF. CDR3 DNA: TGTGCCAGCAGCTCCGGGACTAGTACGGGGCAGTTCTTC.

This clonotype appeared many times. This sequence joins TRBV20-1 and TRBJ2-7; TRBD2 matches at 11 bases. Unmatched junction bases numbered 16, after V lost 3 bases and J lost 6 bases. The CDR3 has 17 residues. Germline CDR1 is DFQATT and CDR2 is SNEGSKA (reference sequence). The CDR3 nucleotides are TGCAGTGCTAGGGGGAGATTTCGGGAAGGACTAGCGGGCGAGCAGTACTTC. It translates to CSARGRFREGLAGEQYF.

The chain uses TRBV11-3 and TRBJ2-1; D unresolved. Germline V lookup: CDR1 SGHNT, CDR2 YENEEA. V shed 3 bases and J shed 5 bases, with 8 bases lying between them. The CDR3 loop spans 13 amino acids. CDR3 amino acids: CASSFGPNNEQFF. Written as DNA, the CDR3 is TGTGCCAGCAGCTTCGGACCGAACAATGAGCAGTTCTTC.

This chain uses TRBV5-1 with TRBJ2-7, with 9 bases fitting TRBD2. Germline values: CDR1 SGHRS, CDR2 YFSETQ. This CDR3 is 14 amino acids long. The V and J ends lost 3 bases and 2 bases, in that order; junction bases with no gene match: 3. The CDR3 nucleotides read TGCGCCAGCAGCTGGACTAGCGCGACCTACGAGCAGTACTTC. Translated: CASSWTSATYEQYF. The whole variable domain, filled in from reference TRBV5-1 and TRBJ2-7, reads KAGVTQTPRYLIKTRGQQVTLSCSPISGHRSVSWYQQTPGQGLQFLFEYFSETQRNKGNFPGRFSGRQFSNSRSEMNVSTLELGDSALYLCASSWTSATYEQYFGPGTRLTVT.